This TCR beta chain was recorded in a study of T-cell reconstitution after alpha-beta-depleted transplantation in children. Unique molecular identifiers tagged the TCRbeta library. TCRdb recomputed calls from the PCR reads with MiXCR, one row per CDR3 protein. The repertoire includes about 500,000 distinct CDR3 sequences, about 31% of them detected once, and approximately 2.3% sits in the top ten. Per the germline V gene, CDR1 is MNHEY and CDR2 is SMNVEV (reference sequence). The V gene end was trimmed by 4 bases and the J gene end by 1 base; junction bases not matched to a gene: 0. CDR3 size: 14 residues.

Sequencing was performed on PBMCs from the stem cell graft donor, taken from the stem cell graft. The clonotype originates from a human donor who donated a stem cell graft to a child with aplastic anemia. The chain combines TRBV27 with TRBJ1-2, with 10 bases lining up with TRBD1. CDR3 sequence reads: CASSWTGGNYGYTF. The CDR3 DNA is TGTGCCAGCAGTTGGACAGGGGGTAACTATGGCTACACCTTC.